A single sample is the source of the 4 T cell receptor beta chains below, sequenced in a study of T cell responses to AZD1222 COVID-19 vaccine. Profiling relied on immunoSEQ multiplex PCR, and the TCRdb table lists in-frame clones only, not all of them. The table includes about 85,000 clones, around 85% detected once. The source material was peripheral blood, sampled on day 0 of AZD1222 vaccination. The receptors were gathered from an adult in good health.

The V gene is TRBV3-1 (or the pseudogene TRBV3-2), the J gene TRBJ1-2, with 7 bases that match TRBD1. In germline, CDR1 is LGHDT, CDR2 YNNKEL (reference sequence). The CDR3 runs to 14 residues. The V and J ends lost 0 bases and 4 bases, in that order; junction bases with no gene match: 2. The CDR3 DNA reads as TGTGCCAGCAGCCAAGAGGGACAGCGCTATGGCTACACCTTC. This translates into CASSQEGQRYGYTF.

The chain employs TRBV19 and TRBJ2-7; TRBD1 or TRBD2 may be the D gene (6 bases each). V was shortened by 1 base and J by 5 bases, with 15 bases between the two germline ends. The CDR3 extends over 15 amino acids. CDR1 is LNHDA, CDR2 SQIVND, per germline (reference sequence). The CDR3 reads CASSIGPGAKNEQYF. CDR3 bases: TGTGCCAGTAGTATAGGGCCGGGGGCCAAGAACGAGCAGTACTTC.

V is TRBV20-1 and J is TRBJ2-1; D gene ambiguous. Trimming pared 3 bases from V and 10 bases from J, leaving 10 bases between. Looked up from germline, CDR1 is DFQATT and CDR2 is SNEGSKA (reference sequence). CDR3 length equals 11 residues. Here the CDR3 DNA reads TGCAGTGCTAGGGCGTCCCCGGAGCAGTTCTTC. Translation gives CSARASPEQFF.

V and J are TRBV6-5 and TRBJ1-1; TRBD1 matches 11 bases. J gave up 5 bases and V 6 bases, and 8 bases lay outside the gene matches. The length of the CDR3 is 15 residues. CDR1 and CDR2 from the germline V gene are MNHEY and SVGAGI. CDR3: CASSKSGTGGTEAFF. In DNA form, the CDR3 reads TGTGCCAGCAGCAAATCCGGGACAGGGGGTACTGAAGCTTTCTTT.